The rows below give T cell receptor beta chains drawn from one sample of a study of CD8 T cells in ankylosing spondylitis. TCRdb independently ran MiXCR on the 5' RACE reads; one entry per CDR3 protein. The repertoire holds more than 150,000 distinct CDR3 sequences, with 11% as singletons. The sequencing sample was made of blood, either unsorted or a sorted T cell fraction (not recorded which). These receptors came from a male donor with ankylosing spondylitis or in good health (not recorded which). Each CDR3 is given with its conserved first and last residue. A D gene is named only where the DNA matches it firmly. Clone sizes are given selectively: once, few, many, or a class where the clone is expanded.

DNA: TGCGCCAGCAGCTTCAGGGGGATCGCGAACACTGAAGCTTTCTTT
CDR3: CASSFRGIANTEAFF
D: TRBD1
size: many
J: TRBJ1-1
V: TRBV5-1

DNA: TGTGCCAGCAGCTCTGCGACAGGGGTCCTCTATGGCTACACCTTC
CDR3: CASSSATGVLYGYTF
D: TRBD1
size: -
J: TRBJ1-2
V: TRBV7-9

DNA: TGCAGTTACCAGGGGACAGGAGGGGCCTCCTACGAGCAGTACTTC
CDR3: CSYQGTGGASYEQYF
D: TRBD1
size: -
J: TRBJ2-7
V: TRBV20-1

DNA: TGTGCCATCAGTGGAAATACCGGGACTAGCGATTACAATGAGCAGTTCTTC
CDR3: CAISGNTGTSDYNEQFF
D: TRBD2
size: many
J: TRBJ2-1
V: TRBV10-3

DNA: TGTGCCAGCAGTTCAAAGGGAGCAGGGGGATCCTACAATGAGCAGTTCTTC
CDR3: CASSSKGAGGSYNEQFF
D: TRBD1
size: -
J: TRBJ2-1
V: TRBV27

DNA: TGCAGCGTTGTATACAGCTATAGCAATCAGCCCCAGCATTTT
CDR3: CSVVYSYSNQPQHF
D: -
size: -
J: TRBJ1-5
V: TRBV29-1

DNA: TGCGCCAGCAGCTTGGGCGATGGCCTGGACGCTTTCTTT
CDR3: CASSLGDGLDAFF
D: -
size: few
J: TRBJ1-1
V: TRBV5-1

DNA: TGTGCCAGCAACTCCGCGGGCAGGGGGAGCGGCTACACCTTC
CDR3: CASNSAGRGSGYTF
D: TRBD1
size: -
J: TRBJ1-2
V: TRBV7-9

DNA: TGTGCTAGAAACGGGGAGGAAGATGAGCAGTTCTTC
CDR3: CARNGEEDEQFF
D: -
size: few
J: TRBJ2-1
V: TRBV7-9

DNA: TGTGCCATCAGCGACAGGGTCTCTGGAAACACCATATATTTT
CDR3: CAISDRVSGNTIYF
D: TRBD1
size: few
J: TRBJ1-3
V: TRBV10-3

DNA: TGTGCCAGCAGGCTCGGCGCAGGGGGGAAGTTGGGCTACACCTTC
CDR3: CASRLGAGGKLGYTF
D: TRBD1
size: few
J: TRBJ1-2
V: TRBV3-1

DNA: TGTGCCAGCAGTAGGAACACTGAAGCTTTCTTT
CDR3: CASSRNTEAFF
D: -
size: many
J: TRBJ1-1
V: TRBV7-9

DNA: TGCAGTGGCTTAGGACAGGGGATCTACGAGCAGTACTTC
CDR3: CSGLGQGIYEQYF
D: TRBD1
size: few
J: TRBJ2-7
V: TRBV20-1

DNA: TGTGCCAGCAGCCGTGGGAGGGGGGCTTTCTTT
CDR3: CASSRGRGAFF
D: -
size: few
J: TRBJ1-1
V: TRBV3-1

DNA: TGTGCCAGCAGCCAAGGGACAGATCCTGAAAAACTGTTTTTT
CDR3: CASSQGTDPEKLFF
D: -
size: few
J: TRBJ1-4
V: TRBV3-1

DNA: TGCAGCGTTGAAGATGGGGCGGGAGCTGACGGGGAGCTGTTTTTT
CDR3: CSVEDGAGADGELFF
D: TRBD2
size: many
J: TRBJ2-2
V: TRBV29-1

DNA: TGTGCCATCAGTCCTAATGAGGAGACCCAGTACTTC
CDR3: CAISPNEETQYF
D: -
size: many
J: TRBJ2-5
V: TRBV10-3

DNA: TGCAGTGCTAGAGTCCTTTCCGGGACAGGGGTTGAAAAACTGTTTTTT
CDR3: CSARVLSGTGVEKLFF
D: TRBD1
size: many
J: TRBJ1-4
V: TRBV20-1

DNA: TGCGCCAGCAGCGGAAGGACAGGGGGCTACGAGCAGTACTTC
CDR3: CASSGRTGGYEQYF
D: TRBD1
size: -
J: TRBJ2-7
V: TRBV5-1

DNA: TGTGCCACCAGTGACCTTAGCGGGGAGCAGTACTTC
CDR3: CATSDLSGEQYF
D: TRBD2
size: many
J: TRBJ2-7
V: TRBV24-1

DNA: TGTGCCAGCAGCGTAGTCCCTTTTAGTCCAGATACGCAGTATTTT
CDR3: CASSVVPFSPDTQYF
D: -
size: many
J: TRBJ2-3
V: TRBV9

DNA: TGTGCCAGCAGCTACGATCAAAAGAACACTGAAGCTTTCTTT
CDR3: CASSYDQKNTEAFF
D: -
size: many
J: TRBJ1-1
V: TRBV5-4

DNA: TGTGCCAGCAGTTTCACCCCGGGGACGCTCGGGGAGCAGTACTTC
CDR3: CASSFTPGTLGEQYF
D: -
size: many
J: TRBJ2-7
V: TRBV27

DNA: TGTGCCACCAGGCGGGGACTAGCGGGCACCGGGGAGCTGTTTTTT
CDR3: CATRRGLAGTGELFF
D: TRBD2
size: many
J: TRBJ2-2
V: TRBV15

DNA: TGTGCCAGCAAAGCGTTTCTCTACGAGCAGTACTTC
CDR3: CASKAFLYEQYF
D: -
size: -
J: TRBJ2-7
V: TRBV2

DNA: TGTGCCAGCAGCTTGGAGCGGGGGGGCTCTTGGTATGAGCAGTTCTTC
CDR3: CASSLERGGSWYEQFF
D: TRBD2
size: many
J: TRBJ2-1
V: TRBV11-3

DNA: TGCAGTGCTCCAGGAAGCGGGACAGGCCAATGGATGGCCCAGTACTTC
CDR3: CSAPGSGTGQWMAQYF
D: -
size: -
J: TRBJ2-5
V: TRBV20-1

DNA: TGCAGTGCTAGAGTTCGACTAGCGGGAGAGGGAGAGACCCAGTACTTC
CDR3: CSARVRLAGEGETQYF
D: TRBD2
size: few
J: TRBJ2-5
V: TRBV20-1

DNA: TGTGCCAGCAGTCCGGGACTAGGAGATATCGGGGAGCTGTTTTTT
CDR3: CASSPGLGDIGELFF
D: TRBD2
size: few
J: TRBJ2-2
V: TRBV27

DNA: TGTGCCAGCAGCTTAAGCGGGGGGGCCGTCGATGAGCAGTTCTTC
CDR3: CASSLSGGAVDEQFF
D: TRBD2
size: -
J: TRBJ2-1
V: TRBV7-9

DNA: TGTGCCAGCAGCCCCCGTACCTATGGCTACACCTTC
CDR3: CASSPRTYGYTF
D: -
size: many
J: TRBJ1-2
V: TRBV6-5

DNA: TGTGCCATCAGTGAGCCAAGACAGCCCTATGGCTACACCTTC
CDR3: CAISEPRQPYGYTF
D: -
size: many
J: TRBJ1-2
V: TRBV10-3

DNA: TGCGCCAGCAGCTTACGACAGGGGAAGGGTGAAAAACTGTTTTTT
CDR3: CASSLRQGKGEKLFF
D: TRBD1
size: many
J: TRBJ1-4
V: TRBV5-1

DNA: TGTGCCAGCAGCTTAGACGTTGAGCAGTTCTTC
CDR3: CASSLDVEQFF
D: -
size: many
J: TRBJ2-1
V: TRBV7-2